This is a list of T cell receptor beta chains from one sample in a study of PD-L1 blockade in urothelial cancer. Assay: immunoSEQ multiplex PCR; the TCRdb copy retains only in-frame clones and omits some. In the table there are 85,000 to 90,000 clones, more than 90% of which are singletons. This material consisted of PBMCs, taken around atezolizumab (anti-PD-L1) treatment. Receptors were obtained from a man in his fifties or sixties with urothelial cancer. Each CDR3 is given with its conserved first and last residue. Each record gives: clone size, V gene, J gene, D gene, CDR3 protein, CDR3 DNA. The D gene is left open where the match is weak. Expanded clones are given a class, and other clones once, few, many or no size at all.

clone_size: NA; v_call: TRBV10-3; j_call: TRBJ1-2; d_call: NA; cdr3_aa: CAISGTGRNYGYTF; cdr3_nt: TGTGCCATCAGTGGGACGGGAAGAAACTATGGCTACACCTTC
clone_size: NA; v_call: TRBV19; j_call: TRBJ2-5; d_call: TRBD2; cdr3_aa: CASSIRLAGGPGQETQYF; cdr3_nt: TGTGCCAGTAGTATTCGACTAGCGGGGGGGCCGGGGCAAGAGACCCAGTACTTC
clone_size: NA; v_call: TRBV29-1; j_call: TRBJ2-5; d_call: NA; cdr3_aa: CSVLGGETQYF; cdr3_nt: TGCAGCGTTCTCGGCGGGGAGACCCAGTACTTC
clone_size: NA; v_call: TRBV4-3; j_call: TRBJ2-2; d_call: NA; cdr3_aa: CASSQDLPRTGELFF; cdr3_nt: TGCGCCAGCAGCCAAGATCTTCCCAGAACCGGGGAGCTGTTTTTT
clone_size: NA; v_call: TRBV6-1; j_call: TRBJ1-5; d_call: TRBD1; cdr3_aa: CASSTGTGNQPQHF; cdr3_nt: TGTGCCAGCAGTACGGGGACAGGCAATCAGCCCCAGCATTTT
clone_size: NA; v_call: TRBV18; j_call: TRBJ2-1; d_call: NA; cdr3_aa: CASSPTLLGNEQFF; cdr3_nt: TGTGCCAGCTCACCCACCCTACTCGGGAATGAGCAGTTCTTC
clone_size: NA; v_call: TRBV27; j_call: TRBJ2-7; d_call: NA; cdr3_aa: CASSLRSEGAYEQYF; cdr3_nt: TGTGCCAGCAGTTTAAGGAGCGAGGGGGCCTACGAGCAGTACTTC
clone_size: NA; v_call: TRBV7-9; j_call: TRBJ1-1; d_call: NA; cdr3_aa: CASSLALGGLNTEAFF; cdr3_nt: TGTGCCAGCAGCTTAGCGCTGGGAGGACTGAACACTGAAGCTTTCTTT
clone_size: NA; v_call: TRBV5-8; j_call: TRBJ2-7; d_call: NA; cdr3_aa: CASMLRGYYEQYF; cdr3_nt: TGTGCCAGCATGTTGCGGGGCTACTACGAGCAGTACTTC
clone_size: NA; v_call: TRBV6-1; j_call: TRBJ2-1; d_call: NA; cdr3_aa: CASSAGWSEQFF; cdr3_nt: TGTGCCAGCAGTGCCGGGTGGAGTGAGCAGTTCTTC
clone_size: NA; v_call: TRBV18; j_call: TRBJ2-1; d_call: NA; cdr3_aa: CASSPPRDHEQFF; cdr3_nt: TGTGCCAGCTCACCTCCGCGGGATCATGAGCAGTTCTTC
clone_size: NA; v_call: TRBV6-1; j_call: TRBJ2-7; d_call: TRBD2; cdr3_aa: CASSEIRTSVAYEQYF; cdr3_nt: TGTGCCAGCAGTGAAATCCGGACTAGCGTAGCCTACGAGCAGTACTTC
clone_size: NA; v_call: TRBV19; j_call: TRBJ2-7; d_call: NA; cdr3_aa: CASSIRHSGERRYF; cdr3_nt: TGTGCCAGTAGTATACGCCATTCGGGGGAGCGGCGCTACTTC
clone_size: NA; v_call: TRBV19; j_call: TRBJ2-7; d_call: NA; cdr3_aa: CASSRHGEEGSYEQYF; cdr3_nt: TGTGCCAGTAGTAGGCACGGGGAGGAAGGATCCTACGAGCAGTACTTC
clone_size: NA; v_call: TRBV7-2; j_call: TRBJ2-3; d_call: NA; cdr3_aa: CASSYSGTVLYF; cdr3_nt: TGTGCCAGCAGTTATAGCGGGACAGTTTTGTATTTT
clone_size: once; v_call: TRBV7-9; j_call: TRBJ2-3; d_call: TRBD1; cdr3_aa: CASLRGTGRITDTQYF; cdr3_nt: TGTGCCAGCCTGCGGGGGACAGGGAGAATCACAGATACGCAGTATTTT
clone_size: NA; v_call: TRBV11-2; j_call: TRBJ2-7; d_call: TRBD2; cdr3_aa: CASSSPGGRGPYEQYF; cdr3_nt: TGTGCCAGCAGCTCTCCGGGAGGTCGAGGCCCCTACGAGCAGTACTTC
clone_size: NA; v_call: TRBV28; j_call: TRBJ1-2; d_call: TRBD1; cdr3_aa: CASIDRGNYGYTF; cdr3_nt: TGTGCCAGCATTGACAGGGGTAACTATGGCTACACCTTC
clone_size: once; v_call: TRBV6-5; j_call: TRBJ1-2; d_call: NA; cdr3_aa: CASSRPDSNGYTF; cdr3_nt: TGTGCCAGCAGTCGCCCGGACAGCAATGGCTACACCTTC
clone_size: NA; v_call: TRBV7-2; j_call: TRBJ2-3; d_call: TRBD2; cdr3_aa: CASSLGLAGGSTDTQYF; cdr3_nt: TGTGCCAGCAGCTTAGGACTAGCGGGAGGAAGCACAGATACGCAGTATTTT
clone_size: NA; v_call: TRBV28; j_call: TRBJ2-5; d_call: TRBD2; cdr3_aa: CASSPWGGETQYF; cdr3_nt: TGTGCCAGCAGTCCCTGGGGGGGTGAGACCCAGTACTTC
clone_size: few; v_call: TRBV4-3; j_call: TRBJ1-1; d_call: TRBD1; cdr3_aa: CASSPGQGSEAFF; cdr3_nt: TGCGCCAGCAGCCCAGGACAGGGTTCCGAAGCTTTCTTT
clone_size: NA; v_call: TRBV2; j_call: TRBJ1-5; d_call: NA; cdr3_aa: CASSEMSSGGNQPQHF; cdr3_nt: TGTGCCAGCAGTGAAATGTCCAGCGGCGGCAATCAGCCCCAGCATTTT
clone_size: few; v_call: TRBV25-1; j_call: TRBJ1-5; d_call: TRBD1; cdr3_aa: CASSVWRQGAFQPQHF; cdr3_nt: TGTGCCAGCAGTGTTTGGCGACAGGGGGCTTTTCAGCCCCAGCATTTT